This TCR beta chain stems from a study of OX40 agonist ivuxolimab in advanced cancers. Per the germline V gene, CDR1 is SGDLS and CDR2 is YYNGEE. The CDR3 consists of 14 residues. V lost 4 bases to trimming and J lost 3 bases; unmatched junction nucleotides: 5. Assay used: immunoSEQ multiplex PCR; TCRdb lists only in-frame clones, some missing. Here the sample spans about 56,000 clones, approximately 86% being singletons. The sequenced sample was CD4+ or CD8+ T cells sorted from blood, obtained in a trial of the OX40 agonist ivuxolimab. The gene calls are TRBV9 and TRBJ1-1; 8 bases are a match to TRBD1. The source is an adult with an advanced solid tumor such as melanoma, head and neck, liver or kidney cancer. CDR3 nucleotides: TGTGCCAGCAGCCCGCGCAGGGGGCACACTGAAGCTTTCTTT. Translation: CASSPRRGHTEAFF.